This T cell receptor beta chain stems from a study of blood T cells in healthy people across ages. General observations from the study: Using unsorted PBMCs precluded a conclusive naive versus antigen-experienced comparison.

This CDR3 has 15 residues. Trimming stripped 7 bases from V and 3 bases from J, with 15 bases between. About this clonotype: Antigen: not known.

The second PCR ran roughly 7 to 11 cycles with a sample-barcoded 5' primer and J-beta primers. Each TCR beta cDNA got a 12-nucleotide random molecular identifier. TCRdb called the 5' RACE reads again in MiXCR, with one record for every CDR3 protein. The sample has approximately 780,000 distinct CDR3 sequences, around 25% seen once. The same sample was also used in a study of T cells of mothers and their children. In that study: Sequencing returned over 9 million TCR beta CDR3 reads per mother and about 3 million per child.

The TCR sequence derives from a boy aged 10-17 years in good health. The sample consisted of blood. V and J are TRBV12-3 or TRBV12-4 and TRBJ1-4, with D possibly being TRBD1 (5 bases). This CDR3 is CASTNQGYANEKLFF. The CDR3 region has the DNA TGTGCCAGCACCAATCAGGGCTACGCTAATGAAAAACTGTTTTTT.